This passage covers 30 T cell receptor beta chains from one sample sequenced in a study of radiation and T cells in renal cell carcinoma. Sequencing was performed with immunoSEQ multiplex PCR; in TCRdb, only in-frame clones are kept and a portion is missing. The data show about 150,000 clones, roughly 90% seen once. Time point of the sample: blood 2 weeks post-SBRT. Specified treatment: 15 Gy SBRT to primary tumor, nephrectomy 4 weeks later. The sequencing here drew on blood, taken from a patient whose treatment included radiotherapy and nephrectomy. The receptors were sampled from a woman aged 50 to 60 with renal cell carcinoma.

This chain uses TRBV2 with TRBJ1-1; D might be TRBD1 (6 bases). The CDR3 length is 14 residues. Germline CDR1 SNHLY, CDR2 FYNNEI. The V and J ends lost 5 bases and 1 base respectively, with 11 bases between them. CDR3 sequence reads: CASSLQGPNTEAFF. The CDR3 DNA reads TGTGCCAGCAGTCTTCAGGGGCCGAACACTGAAGCTTTCTTT.

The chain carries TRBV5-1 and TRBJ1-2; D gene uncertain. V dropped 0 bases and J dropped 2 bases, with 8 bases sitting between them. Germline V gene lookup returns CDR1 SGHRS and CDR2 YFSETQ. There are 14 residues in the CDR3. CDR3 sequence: CASSLVSTNYGYTF. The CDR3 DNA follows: TGCGCCAGCAGCTTGGTTTCGACAAACTATGGCTACACCTTC.

CDR3 nucleotides: TGTGCCACCAGCAGAGTAGGAGGCTGGGAGCCTGGGGCCAACGTCCTGACTTTC. This translates into CATSRVGGWEPGANVLTF. V is TRBV15 and J is TRBJ2-6; D perhaps matches TRBD2 (5 bases). In germline, CDR1 is LNHNV, CDR2 YYDKDF (reference sequence). The CDR3 runs to 18 residues. The ends were cut back, 1 base at V and 2 bases at J, with 15 bases in the middle.

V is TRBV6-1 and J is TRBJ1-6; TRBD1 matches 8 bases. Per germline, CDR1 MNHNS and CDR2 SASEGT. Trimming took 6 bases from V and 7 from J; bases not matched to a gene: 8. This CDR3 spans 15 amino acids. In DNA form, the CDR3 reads TGTGCCAGCAGACCAGGACAGGGTTTGAATTCACCCCTCCACTTT. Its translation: CASRPGQGLNSPLHF.

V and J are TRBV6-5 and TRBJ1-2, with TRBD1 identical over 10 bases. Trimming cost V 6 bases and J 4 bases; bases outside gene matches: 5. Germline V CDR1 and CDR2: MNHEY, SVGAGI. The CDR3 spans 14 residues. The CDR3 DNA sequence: TGTGCCAGCAGCAAGACAGGGGGCACCTATGGCTACACCTTC. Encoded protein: CASSKTGGTYGYTF.

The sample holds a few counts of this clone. CDR3 sequence reads: CASSLYRLQGYEKLFF. DNA for the CDR3: TGTGCCAGCAGTTTATATCGCCTCCAGGGGTATGAAAAACTGTTTTTT. The chain joins TRBV28 to TRBJ1-4; tentatively, D is TRBD1 (6 bases). CDR1 MDHEN and CDR2 SYDVKM come from the germline V gene. The CDR3 is made up of 16 amino acids. Trimming pared 1 base from V and 6 bases from J, leaving 15 bases between.

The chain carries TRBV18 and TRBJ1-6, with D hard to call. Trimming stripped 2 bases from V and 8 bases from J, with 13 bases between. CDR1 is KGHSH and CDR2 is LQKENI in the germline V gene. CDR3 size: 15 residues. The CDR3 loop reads CASSPTEGTDSPLHF. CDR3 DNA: TGTGCCAGCTCACCAACCGAGGGAACGGATTCACCCCTCCACTTT.

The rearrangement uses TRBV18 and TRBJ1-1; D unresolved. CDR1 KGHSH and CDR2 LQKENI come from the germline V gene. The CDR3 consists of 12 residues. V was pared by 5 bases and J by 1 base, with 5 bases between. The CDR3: CASSIRNTEAFF. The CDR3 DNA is TGTGCCAGCTCAATCAGGAACACTGAAGCTTTCTTT.

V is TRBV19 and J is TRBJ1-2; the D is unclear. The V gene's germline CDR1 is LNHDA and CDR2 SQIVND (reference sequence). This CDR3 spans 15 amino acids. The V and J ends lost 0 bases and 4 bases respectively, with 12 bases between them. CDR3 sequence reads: CASSIDRETVYGYTF. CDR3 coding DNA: TGTGCCAGTAGTATAGATAGGGAAACCGTCTATGGCTACACCTTC.

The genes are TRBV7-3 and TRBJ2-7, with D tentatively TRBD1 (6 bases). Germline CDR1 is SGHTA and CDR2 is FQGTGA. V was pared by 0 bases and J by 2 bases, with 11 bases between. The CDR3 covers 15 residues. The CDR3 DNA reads TGTGCCAGCAGCTTAACGCCGGGACAAGCCTACGAGCAGTACTTC. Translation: CASSLTPGQAYEQYF.

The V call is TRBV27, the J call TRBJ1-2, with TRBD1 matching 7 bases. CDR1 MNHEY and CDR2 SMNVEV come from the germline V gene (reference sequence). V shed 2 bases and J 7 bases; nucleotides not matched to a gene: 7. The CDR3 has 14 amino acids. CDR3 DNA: TGTGCCAGCAGTTTAAGGGCAGGGGGTCTTGGCTACACCTTC. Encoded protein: CASSLRAGGLGYTF.

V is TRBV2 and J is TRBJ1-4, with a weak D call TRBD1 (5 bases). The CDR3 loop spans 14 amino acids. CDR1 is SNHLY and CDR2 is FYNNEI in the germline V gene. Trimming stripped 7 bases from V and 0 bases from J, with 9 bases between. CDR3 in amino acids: CASTGGATNEKLFF. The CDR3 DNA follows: TGTGCCAGCACGGGGGGGGCAACTAATGAAAAACTGTTTTTT.

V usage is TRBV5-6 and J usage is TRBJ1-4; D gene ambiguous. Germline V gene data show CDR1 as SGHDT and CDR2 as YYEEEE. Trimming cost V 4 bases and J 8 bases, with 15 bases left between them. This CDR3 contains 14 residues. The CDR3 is CASSLWAASEKLFF. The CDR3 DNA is TGTGCCAGCAGCCTGTGGGCCGCTTCCGAAAAACTGTTTTTT.

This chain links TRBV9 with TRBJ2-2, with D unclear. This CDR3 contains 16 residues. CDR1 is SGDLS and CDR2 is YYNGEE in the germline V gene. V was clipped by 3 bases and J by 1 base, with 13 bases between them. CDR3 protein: CASSARQNMNTGELFF. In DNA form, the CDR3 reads TGTGCCAGCAGCGCGCGGCAGAACATGAACACCGGGGAGCTGTTTTTT.

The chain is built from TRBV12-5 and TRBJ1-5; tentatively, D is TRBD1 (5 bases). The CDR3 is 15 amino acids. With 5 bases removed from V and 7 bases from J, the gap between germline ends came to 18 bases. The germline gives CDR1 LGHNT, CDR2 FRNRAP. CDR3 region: CASGPPLGARQPQHF. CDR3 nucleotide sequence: TGTGCTAGTGGTCCCCCACTCGGGGCGAGACAGCCCCAGCATTTT. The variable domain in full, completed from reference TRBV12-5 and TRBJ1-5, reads DARVTQTPRHKVTEMGQEVTMRCQPILGHNTVFWYRQTMMQGLELLAYFRNRAPLDDSGMPKDRFSAEMPDATLATLKIQPSEPRDSAVYFCASGPPLGARQPQHFGDGTRLSIL.

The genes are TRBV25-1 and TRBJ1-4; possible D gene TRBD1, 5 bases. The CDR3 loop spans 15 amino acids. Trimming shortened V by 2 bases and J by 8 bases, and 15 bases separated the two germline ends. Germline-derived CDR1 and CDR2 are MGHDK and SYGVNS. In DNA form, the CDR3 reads TGTGCCAGCAGTGAAGCGAGGTCGGGGGGAGAAAAACTGTTTTTT. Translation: CASSEARSGGEKLFF. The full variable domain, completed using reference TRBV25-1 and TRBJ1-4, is EADIYQTPRYLVIGTGKKITLECSQTMGHDKMYWYQQDPGMELHLIHYSYGVNSTEKGDLSSESTVSRIRTEHFPLTLESARPSHTSQYLCASSEARSGGEKLFFGSGTQLSVL.

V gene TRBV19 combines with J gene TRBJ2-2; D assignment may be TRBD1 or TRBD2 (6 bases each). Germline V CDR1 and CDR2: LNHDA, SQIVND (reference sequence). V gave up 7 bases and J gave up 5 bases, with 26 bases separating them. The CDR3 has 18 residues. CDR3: CASTLDAVVGGMTGELFF. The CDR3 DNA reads TGTGCCAGTACCTTGGACGCCGTGGTAGGGGGGATGACCGGGGAGCTGTTTTTT.

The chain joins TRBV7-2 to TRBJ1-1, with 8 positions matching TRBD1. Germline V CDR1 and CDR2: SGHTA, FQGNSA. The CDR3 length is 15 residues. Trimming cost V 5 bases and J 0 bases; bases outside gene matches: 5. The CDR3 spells CASSPRTGLNTEAFF. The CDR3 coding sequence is TGTGCCAGCAGCCCCCGGACAGGGCTGAACACTGAAGCTTTCTTT.

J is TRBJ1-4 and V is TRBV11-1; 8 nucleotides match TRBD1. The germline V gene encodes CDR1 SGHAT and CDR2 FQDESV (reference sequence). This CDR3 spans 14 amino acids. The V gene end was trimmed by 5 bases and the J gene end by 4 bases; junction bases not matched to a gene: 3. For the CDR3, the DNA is TGTGCCAGCAGCCGGGGACAGGATAATGAAAAACTGTTTTTT. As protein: CASSRGQDNEKLFF.

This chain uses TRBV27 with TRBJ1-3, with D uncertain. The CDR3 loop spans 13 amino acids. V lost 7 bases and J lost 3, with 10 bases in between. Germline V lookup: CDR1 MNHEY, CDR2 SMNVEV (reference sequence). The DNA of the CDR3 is TGTGCCAGCATCCCGCCTAATGGAAACACCATATATTTT. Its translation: CASIPPNGNTIYF.

The CDR3, as DNA: TGTGCCAGCAGCGCTGGGACAGAAAATTCACCCCTCCACTTT. Residues: CASSAGTENSPLHF. The chain links TRBV9 to TRBJ1-6; TRBD1 aligns across 7 bases. CDR1 and CDR2 from the germline V gene are SGDLS and YYNGEE. After removal of 3 bases from V and 7 bases from J, the junction contained 4 bases not matched to a gene. The CDR3 consists of 14 residues.

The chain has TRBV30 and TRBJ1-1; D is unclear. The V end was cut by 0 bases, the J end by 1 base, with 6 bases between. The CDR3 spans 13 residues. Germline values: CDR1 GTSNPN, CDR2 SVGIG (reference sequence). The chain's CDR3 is CAWSVDPNTEAFF. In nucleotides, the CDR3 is TGTGCCTGGAGTGTTGACCCGAACACTGAAGCTTTCTTT.

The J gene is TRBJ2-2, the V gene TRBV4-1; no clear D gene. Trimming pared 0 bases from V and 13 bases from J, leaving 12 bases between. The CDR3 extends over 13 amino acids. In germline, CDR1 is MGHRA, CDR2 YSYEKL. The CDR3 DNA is TGCGCCAGCAGCCAAGATTGGGCCCCTCGGCTGTTTTTT. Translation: CASSQDWAPRLFF.

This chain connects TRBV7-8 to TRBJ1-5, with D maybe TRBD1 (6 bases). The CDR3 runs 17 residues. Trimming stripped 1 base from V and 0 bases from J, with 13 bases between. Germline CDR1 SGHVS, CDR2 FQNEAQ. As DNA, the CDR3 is TGTGCCAGCAGCTTAGAGGGGGGGGATGATAGCAATCAGCCCCAGCATTTT. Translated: CASSLEGGDDSNQPQHF.

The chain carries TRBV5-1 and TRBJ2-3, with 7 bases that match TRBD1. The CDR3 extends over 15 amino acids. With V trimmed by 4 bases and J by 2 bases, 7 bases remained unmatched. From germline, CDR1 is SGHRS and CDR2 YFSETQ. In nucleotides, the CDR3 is TGCGCCAGCAGCAAGGGACAGAGAAACACAGATACGCAGTATTTT. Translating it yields CASSKGQRNTDTQYF. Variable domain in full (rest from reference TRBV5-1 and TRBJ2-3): KAGVTQTPRYLIKTRGQQVTLSCSPISGHRSVSWYQQTPGQGLQFLFEYFSETQRNKGNFPGRFSGRQFSNSRSEMNVSTLELGDSALYLCASSKGQRNTDTQYFGPGTRLTVL.

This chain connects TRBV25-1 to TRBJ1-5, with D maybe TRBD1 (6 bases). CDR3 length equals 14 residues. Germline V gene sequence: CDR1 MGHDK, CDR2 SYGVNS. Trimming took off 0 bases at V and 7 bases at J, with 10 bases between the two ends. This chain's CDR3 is CASSEYGGEQPQHF. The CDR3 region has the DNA TGTGCCAGCAGTGAATATGGGGGCGAGCAGCCCCAGCATTTT.

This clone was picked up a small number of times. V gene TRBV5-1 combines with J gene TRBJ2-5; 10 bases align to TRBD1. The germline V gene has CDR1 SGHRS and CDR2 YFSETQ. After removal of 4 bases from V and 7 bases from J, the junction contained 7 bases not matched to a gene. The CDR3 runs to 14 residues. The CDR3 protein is CASSGGQGRATQYF. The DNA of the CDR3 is TGCGCCAGCAGCGGGGGACAGGGGCGGGCGACCCAGTACTTC.

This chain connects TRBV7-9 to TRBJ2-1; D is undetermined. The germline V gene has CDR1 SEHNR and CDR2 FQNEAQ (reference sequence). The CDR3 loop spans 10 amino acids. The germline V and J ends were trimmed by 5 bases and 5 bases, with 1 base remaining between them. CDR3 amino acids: CASSHNEQFF. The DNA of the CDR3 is TGTGCCAGCAGCCACAATGAGCAGTTCTTC.

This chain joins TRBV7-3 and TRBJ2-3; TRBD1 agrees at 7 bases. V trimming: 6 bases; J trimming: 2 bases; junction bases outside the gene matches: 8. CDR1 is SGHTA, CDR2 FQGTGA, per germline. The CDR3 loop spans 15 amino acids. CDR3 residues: CASRETGTVTDTQYF. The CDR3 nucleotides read TGTGCCAGCAGAGAAACCGGGACAGTCACAGATACGCAGTATTTT.

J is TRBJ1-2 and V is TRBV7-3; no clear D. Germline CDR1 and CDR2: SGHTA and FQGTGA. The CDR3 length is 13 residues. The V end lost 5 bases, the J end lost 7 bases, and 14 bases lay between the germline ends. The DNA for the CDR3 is TGTGCCAGCAGCCTCCTTTCAGGCAGTGGCTACACCTTC. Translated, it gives CASSLLSGSGYTF.